This TCR beta chain stems from a study of technical replicates of blood from a handful of donors (dated by TCRdb to about 2017). Concerning this clone: Which antigen it targets is not known. Base qualities are not at hand, and no much larger clone is one base apart.

The method behind the library was the immunoSEQ multiplex PCR assay. TCRdb holds this immuneACCESS table with in-frame rearrangements only. Some clones are missing; in checked studies, unresolved V genes explain under half, and the rest has no known cause. Across this sample there are approximately 70,000 clones, with about 95% seen only once. The ten largest clones capture 0.24% of the sample. Material for sequencing was T cells isolated from PBMCs. This clonotype originated in a human donor in good health.

The CDR3 amino acid sequence is: CASRPRGYQETQYF. The nucleotide sequence is given as TGTGCCAGCCGTCCTCGGGGGTACCAAGAGACCCAGTACTTC. Recombination joined TRBV7-9 with TRBJ2-5; the best D guess is TRBD2, with 6 bases matching. A distance of 13 bases separates the germline ends of V and J, which lose 8 bases and 0 bases respectively. The CDR3 runs 14 residues from the cysteine to the phenylalanine. The read is trimmed to its CDR3 DNA, 42 bases read in frame from base 1. The germline V gene (reference sequence) provides CDR1 SEHNR and CDR2 FQNEAQ.